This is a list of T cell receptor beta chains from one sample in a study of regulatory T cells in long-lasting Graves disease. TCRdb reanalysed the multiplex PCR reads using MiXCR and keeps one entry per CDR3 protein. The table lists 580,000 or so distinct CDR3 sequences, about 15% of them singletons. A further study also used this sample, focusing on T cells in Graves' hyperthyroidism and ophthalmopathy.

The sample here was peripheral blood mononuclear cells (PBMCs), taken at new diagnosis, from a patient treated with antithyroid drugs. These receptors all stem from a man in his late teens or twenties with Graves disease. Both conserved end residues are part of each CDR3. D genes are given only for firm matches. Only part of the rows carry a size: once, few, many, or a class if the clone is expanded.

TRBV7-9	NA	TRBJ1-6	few	CASSLASDPLHF	TGTGCCAGCAGCTTAGCCTCGGATCCCCTCCACTTT
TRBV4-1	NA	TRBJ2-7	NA	CASSQEAIETPFSYEQYF	TGCGCCAGCAGCCAAGAGGCTATCGAGACACCGTTTTCCTACGAGCAGTACTTC
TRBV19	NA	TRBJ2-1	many	CASSMTRGRDEQFF	TGTGCCAGTAGTATGACCAGGGGAAGGGATGAGCAGTTCTTC
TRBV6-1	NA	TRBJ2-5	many	CASSAMTQETQYF	TGTGCCAGCAGTGCGATGACCCAAGAGACCCAGTACTTC
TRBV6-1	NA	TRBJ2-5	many	CASIIGLGGETQYF	TGTGCCAGCATCATCGGGCTAGGAGGAGAGACCCAGTACTTC
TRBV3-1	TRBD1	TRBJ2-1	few	CASSQWDRGFNEQFF	TGTGCCAGCAGCCAATGGGACAGGGGGTTCAATGAGCAGTTCTTC
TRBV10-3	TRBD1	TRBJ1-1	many	CAISSRDSHTEAFF	TGTGCCATCAGTTCCCGGGACAGCCACACTGAAGCTTTCTTT
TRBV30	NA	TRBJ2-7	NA	CAWRPRWYEQYF	TGTGCCTGGAGGCCCCGTTGGTACGAGCAGTACTTC
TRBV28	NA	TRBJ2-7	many	CASSSMGGEQYF	TGTGCCAGCAGTTCCATGGGGGGCGAGCAGTACTTC
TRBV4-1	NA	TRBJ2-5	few	CASSPGTRARTAQETQYF	TGCGCCAGCAGCCCCGGGACACGGGCTAGGACAGCGCAAGAGACCCAGTACTTC
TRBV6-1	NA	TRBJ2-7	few	CASSETAGISYEQYF	TGTGCCAGCAGTGAAACGGCGGGAATCTCCTACGAGCAGTACTTC
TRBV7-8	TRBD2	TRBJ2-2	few	CASSSSGFAGELFF	TGTGCCAGCAGCTCTAGCGGGTTCGCCGGGGAGCTGTTTTTT
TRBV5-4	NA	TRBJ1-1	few	CASRGRQEMNTEAFF	TGTGCCAGCAGGGGGAGGCAGGAAATGAACACTGAAGCTTTCTTT
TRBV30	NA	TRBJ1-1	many	CAWSVIRDTEAFF	TGTGCCTGGAGTGTAATTAGGGACACTGAAGCTTTCTTT
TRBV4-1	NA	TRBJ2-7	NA	CASSQALSSYEQYF	TGCGCCAGCAGCCAAGCGCTTAGCTCCTACGAGCAGTACTTC
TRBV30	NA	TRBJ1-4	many	CAWSVIRRGNEKLFF	TGTGCCTGGAGTGTTATTCGCAGGGGCAATGAAAAACTGTTTTTT
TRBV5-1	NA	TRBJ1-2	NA	CASSATGTSNYGYTF	TGCGCCAGCAGCGCAACCGGGACATCTAACTATGGCTACACCTTC
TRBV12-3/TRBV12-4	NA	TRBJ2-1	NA	CASSLGTVRNEQFF	TGTGCCAGCAGTTTGGGGACTGTCCGTAATGAGCAGTTCTTC
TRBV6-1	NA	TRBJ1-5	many	CASSERYNHQPQHF	TGTGCCAGCAGTGAACGGTACAACCATCAGCCCCAGCATTTT
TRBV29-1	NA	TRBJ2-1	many	CSVEKDSVNEQFF	TGCAGCGTTGAAAAGGACAGCGTCAATGAGCAGTTCTTC
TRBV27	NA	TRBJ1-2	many	CASSLIPVKGASKGYTF	TGTGCCAGCAGTTTAATTCCGGTGAAAGGGGCCTCGAAGGGCTACACCTTC
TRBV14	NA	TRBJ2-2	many	CASSQEPGTNTGELFF	TGTGCCAGCAGCCAAGAACCGGGAACGAACACCGGGGAGCTGTTTTTT
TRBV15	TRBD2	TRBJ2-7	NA	CATSRDEREGLSEQYF	TGTGCCACCAGCAGAGATGAACGGGAGGGCCTTTCCGAGCAGTACTTC
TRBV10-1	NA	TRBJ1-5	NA	CATSGDARCQPQHF	TGCGCCACCTCAGGGGACGCAAGGTGTCAGCCCCAGCATTTT
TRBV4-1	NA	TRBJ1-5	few	CASSQEPDGGGPQHF	TGCGCCAGCAGCCAAGAACCGGATGGGGGAGGACCCCAGCATTTT
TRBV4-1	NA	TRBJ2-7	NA	CASSQVTRGDEQYF	TGCGCCAGCAGCCAGGTGACTAGAGGCGACGAGCAGTACTTC
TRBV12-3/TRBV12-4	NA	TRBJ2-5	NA	CASSFGSGEETQYF	TGTGCCAGCAGTTTCGGCAGCGGAGAAGAGACCCAGTACTTC
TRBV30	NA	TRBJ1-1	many	CAWAYTNTEAFF	TGTGCCTGGGCTTACACGAACACTGAAGCTTTCTTT
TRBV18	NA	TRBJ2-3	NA	CASSPIGDTQYF	TGTGCCAGCTCACCGATCGGCGATACGCAGTATTTT
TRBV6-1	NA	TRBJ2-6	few	CASARSGANVLTF	TGTGCCAGCGCCCGCTCTGGGGCCAACGTCCTGACTTTC
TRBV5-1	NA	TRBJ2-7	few	CASSLKAEATEQYF	TGCGCCAGCAGCTTGAAGGCGGAGGCTACCGAGCAGTACTTC
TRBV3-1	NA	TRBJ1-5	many	CASSLSRGYQPQHF	TGTGCCAGCAGCCTTTCCAGGGGCTATCAGCCCCAGCATTTT
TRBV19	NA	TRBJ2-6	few	CASTIGVVGANVLTF	TGTGCCAGTACCATCGGAGTGGTTGGGGCCAACGTCCTGACTTTC
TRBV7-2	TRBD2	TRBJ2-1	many	CASSLVSGSDNEQFF	TGTGCCAGCAGCTTAGTTAGCGGGAGTGATAATGAGCAGTTCTTC
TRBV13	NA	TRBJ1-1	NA	CASSLAPHGRGAFF	TGTGCCAGCAGCTTAGCTCCTCACGGCAGGGGAGCTTTCTTT
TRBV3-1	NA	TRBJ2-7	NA	CASSQWTAYEQYF	TGTGCCAGCAGCCAGTGGACAGCCTACGAGCAGTACTTC
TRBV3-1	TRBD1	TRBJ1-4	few	CASSRQGAKEKLFF	TGTGCCAGCAGCCGACAGGGGGCAAAAGAAAAACTGTTTTTT
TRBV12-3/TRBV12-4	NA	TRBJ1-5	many	CASSLRQYQPQHF	TGTGCCAGCAGTTTGAGACAGTATCAGCCCCAGCATTTT
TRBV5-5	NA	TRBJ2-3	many	CASSVEPRTDTQYF	TGTGCCAGCAGTGTGGAGCCCCGCACAGATACGCAGTATTTT
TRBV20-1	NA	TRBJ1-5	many	CSAREDSSRGNQPQHF	TGCAGTGCTAGAGAAGACAGTTCAAGAGGCAATCAGCCCCAGCATTTT